This T cell receptor beta chain was identified during a study of blood T cell repertoires in COVID-19. Study-level information: Material from acute and convalescent COVID-19 was sourced from the United States, Italy and Spain. T cells, B-cell-depleted T cells, or PBMCs provided the cDNA or gDNA that served as material.

Repertoires were generated with immunoSEQ multiplex PCR, while TCRdb's copy carries only in-frame clones and drops some. Seen here are under 100,000 clones, about four fifths observed once, and the top ten hold less than 2.5%. Germline trimming cut 5 bases from V and 4 bases from J; bases unmatched to any gene: 5. This CDR3 has 14 amino acids. Germline V lookup: CDR1 SEHNR, CDR2 FQNEAQ (reference sequence). This chain links TRBV7-9 with TRBJ1-5, with 7 bases lining up with TRBD1. Sequencing was performed on peripheral blood. The TCR originated in a woman in her sixties or seventies with acute or convalescent COVID-19. This CDR3 reads CASSPGTANQPQHF. The CDR3 DNA reads as TGTGCCAGCAGCCCGGGGACAGCTAATCAGCCCCAGCATTTT.